The 14 T cell receptor beta chains below all came from one sample that was sequenced in a study of blood T cells in healthy people across ages. Combining a sample-barcoded 5' primer with a J-beta primer mix, a second PCR ran for about 7 to 11 cycles. Each CDR3 protein is one row after TCRdb ran MiXCR on the 5' RACE reads. This sample has about 1.8 million distinct CDR3 sequences, with about 49% found just once. Sequenced: blood. The receptor source for this set is a woman between 40 and 55 years old in good health.

V gene TRBV28 combines with J gene TRBJ1-5, with D maybe TRBD1 (6 bases). The CDR3 is made up of 16 amino acids. The germline CDR1 and CDR2 sequences are MDHEN and SYDVKM. Trimming pared 1 base from V and 4 bases from J, leaving 14 bases between. Written as DNA, the CDR3 is TGTGCCAGCAGTTTATTGGTCAGGGGAAAAAATCAGCCCCAGCATTTT. Translation gives CASSLLVRGKNQPQHF. Full variable domain (remainder filled in from reference TRBV28 and TRBJ1-5): DVKVTQSSRYLVKRTGEKVFLECVQDMDHENMFWYRQDPGLGLRLIYFSYDVKMKEKGDIPEGYSVSREKKERFSLILESASTNQTSMYLCASSLLVRGKNQPQHFGDGTRLSIL.

To note about this clonotype: At one end, the junction sequence differs from germline, possibly due to a read error. The chain combines TRBV12-3 or TRBV12-4 with TRBJ2-3; 8 bases are shared with TRBD1. This CDR3 spans 16 amino acids. CDR3 DNA sequence: TGTGCCAGCGCCTGGTGGTGGGACAGGTCGGCAGATATGCAGTATTTT. Protein sequence: CASAWWWDRSADMQYF.

This chain connects TRBV2 to TRBJ1-4; 9 nucleotides agree with TRBD1. Germline-derived CDR1 and CDR2 are SNHLY and FYNNEI. The J segment lost 6 bases and the V segment lost 8 bases, leaving 4 bases of the junction unmatched. This CDR3 spans 13 amino acids. The CDR3 reads CASRDRAYEKLFF. CDR3 coding DNA: TGTGCCAGCCGGGACAGGGCGTATGAAAAACTGTTTTTT.

The chain joins TRBV28 to TRBJ2-6, with D perhaps assigned TRBD1 or TRBD2 (5 bases each). V lost 5 bases, J lost 3 bases, and 20 bases lay in between. The CDR3 consists of 18 residues. CDR1 and CDR2 from the germline V gene are MDHEN and SYDVKM. CDR3 in DNA: TGTGCCAGCAGTCTCCACGCGACAGAGGGAGTTGGGGCCAACGTCCTGACTTTC. This codes for CASSLHATEGVGANVLTF.

The chain joins TRBV12-3 or TRBV12-4 to TRBJ2-7, with 10 bases matching TRBD1. CDR3 length: 16 residues. V dropped 3 bases and J dropped 4; count of bases not matched to a gene: 9. CDR3 coding DNA: TGTGCCAGCAGTTTCTTGGGGGACAGGGGCGGGTACGAGCAGTACTTC. Residues: CASSFLGDRGGYEQYF.

In DNA, the CDR3 is TGTGCCAGCCTCGGACGGACGTACACAGATACGCAGTATTTT. Protein product: CASLGRTYTDTQYF. The chain combines TRBV28 with TRBJ2-3, with D uncertain. The CDR3 consists of 14 residues. V shed 8 bases and J shed 2 bases, with 14 bases lying between them. The germline V gene encodes CDR1 MDHEN and CDR2 SYDVKM.

This clonotype appeared a single time. One junction end does not reproduce the germline sequence, and a read error may be involved. The CDR3 loop is CANSVVAGGHSPLHF. As DNA, the CDR3 is TGTGCCAACAGCGTGGTGGCGGGAGGTCATTCACCCCTCCACTTT. The chain couples TRBV9 to TRBJ1-6, with D hard to call. The germline V gene encodes CDR1 SGDLS and CDR2 YYNGEE. The CDR3 has 15 amino acids.

This clonotype was picked up a small number of times. CDR3 protein: CASSYSGAGGSLYEQYF. CDR3 bases: TGTGCCAGCAGTTACTCGGGAGCGGGGGGATCCCTCTACGAGCAGTACTTC. The rearrangement joins TRBV6-2 or TRBV6-3 to TRBJ2-7; TRBD2 matches 9 bases. The CDR3 has 17 residues. Trimming removed 0 bases from V and 3 bases from J; junction bases left unmatched: 9. Germline assignment: CDR1 MNHEY and CDR2 SVGEGT.

The V and J genes are TRBV29-1 and TRBJ2-7; no firm D call. The CDR3 is 13 residues long. V was pared by 2 bases and J by 0 bases, with 8 bases between. The V gene's germline CDR1 is SQVTM and CDR2 ANQGSEA. The CDR3 region has the DNA TGCAGCGTTGAACACAGCAACTCCTACGAGCAGTACTTC. Amino acids: CSVEHSNSYEQYF.

The chain recombines TRBV5-1 with TRBJ2-3; D may match TRBD1 or TRBD2 (5 bases each). The germline CDR1 and CDR2 sequences are SGHRS and YFSETQ. This CDR3 has 15 amino acids. Trimming took 0 bases from V and 4 from J, leaving 12 bases between them. The CDR3, as DNA: TGCGCCAGCAGCTTGGTAGGGGAGAATCCAGATACGCAGTATTTT. It specifies CASSLVGENPDTQYF.

V and J are TRBV13 and TRBJ2-7, with 9 nucleotides matching TRBD1. There are 16 residues in the CDR3. J was trimmed by 2 bases and V by 4 bases; bases with no gene match: 9. CDR1 is PRHDT and CDR2 is FYEKMQ in the germline V gene (reference sequence). The CDR3 DNA follows: TGTGCCAGCAGCTCCACCGGGACAGGGAGCCCCTACGAGCAGTACTTC. Amino acids: CASSSTGTGSPYEQYF.

Points on this clonotype: The limits of the CDR3 on the DNA are not certain, so only TCRdb's listed CDR3 is given. V and J are TRBV12-3 or TRBV12-4 and TRBJ2-3; the table assigns TRBD1, which was not confirmed against the DNA. The CDR3 has 15 amino acids, counting both end residues. CDR3 sequence: CASSFGTVGTGTQYF.

The chain's CDR3 is CASSIPGTGLSDTQYF. DNA of the CDR3: TGTGCCAGCAGCATTCCCGGGACAGGGCTATCAGATACGCAGTATTTT. This rearrangement joins TRBV14 to TRBJ2-3, with 9 bases fitting TRBD1. Per the germline V gene, CDR1 is SGHDN and CDR2 is FVKESK. The junction had 10 bases not matched to a gene; V was cut back by 5 bases and J by 4 bases. The CDR3 is 16 residues long. Looking up the rest from reference TRBV14 and TRBJ2-3 gives the full variable domain: EAGVTQFPSHSVIEKGQTVTLRCDPISGHDNLYWYRRVMGKEIKFLLHFVKESKQDESGMPNNRFLAERTGGTYSTLKVQPAELEDSGVYFCASSIPGTGLSDTQYFGPGTRLTVL.

The table lists this clonotype with a few counts. This chain uses TRBV29-1 with TRBJ2-1, with a possible D match to TRBD1 (5 bases). Germline-derived CDR1 and CDR2 are SQVTM and ANQGSEA. Between the trimmed V and J ends, which lost 1 base and 2 bases, there was a span of 9 bases. The CDR3 covers 14 residues. As DNA, the CDR3 is TGCAGCGTTGAAGCGTGGGGCGCCTACAATGAGCAGTTCTTC. Translating gives CSVEAWGAYNEQFF.